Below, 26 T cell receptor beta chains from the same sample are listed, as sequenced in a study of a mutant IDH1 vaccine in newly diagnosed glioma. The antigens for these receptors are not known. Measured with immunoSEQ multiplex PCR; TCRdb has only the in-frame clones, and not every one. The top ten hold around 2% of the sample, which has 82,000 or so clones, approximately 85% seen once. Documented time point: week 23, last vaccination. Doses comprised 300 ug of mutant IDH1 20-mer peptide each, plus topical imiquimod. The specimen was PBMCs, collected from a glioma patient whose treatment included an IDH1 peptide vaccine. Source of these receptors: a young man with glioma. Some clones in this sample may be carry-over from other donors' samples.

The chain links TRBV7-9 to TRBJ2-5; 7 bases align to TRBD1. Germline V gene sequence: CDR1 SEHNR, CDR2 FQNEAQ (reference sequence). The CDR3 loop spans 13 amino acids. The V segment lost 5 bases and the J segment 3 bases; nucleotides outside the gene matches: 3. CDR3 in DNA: TGTGCCAGCAGCCGCGACAGGGAAGAGACCCAGTACTTC. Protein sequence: CASSRDREETQYF.

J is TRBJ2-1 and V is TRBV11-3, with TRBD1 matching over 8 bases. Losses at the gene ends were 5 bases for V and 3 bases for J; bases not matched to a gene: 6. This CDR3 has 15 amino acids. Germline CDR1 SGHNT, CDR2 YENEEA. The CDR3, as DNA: TGTGCCAGCAGCGCCGACAGGGGAAGCTACAATGAGCAGTTCTTC. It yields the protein CASSADRGSYNEQFF.

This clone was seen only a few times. The CDR3 loop is CASSLGQGSGANVLTF. CDR3 DNA: TGCGCCAGCAGCCTCGGACAGGGGTCTGGGGCCAACGTCCTGACTTTC. V is TRBV4-1 and J is TRBJ2-6; 9 nucleotides line up with TRBD1. With 4 bases clipped from V and 1 base from J, the junction kept 2 bases outside the gene matches. This CDR3 region has 16 residues. CDR1 is MGHRA and CDR2 is YSYEKL in the germline V gene.

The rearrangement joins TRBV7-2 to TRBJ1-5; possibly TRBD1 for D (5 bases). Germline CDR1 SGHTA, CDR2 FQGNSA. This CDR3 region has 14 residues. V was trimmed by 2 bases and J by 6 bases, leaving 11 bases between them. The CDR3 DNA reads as TGTGCCAGCAGCTTACGGGGCGGGAGTCAGCCCCAGCATTTT. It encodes CASSLRGGSQPQHF.

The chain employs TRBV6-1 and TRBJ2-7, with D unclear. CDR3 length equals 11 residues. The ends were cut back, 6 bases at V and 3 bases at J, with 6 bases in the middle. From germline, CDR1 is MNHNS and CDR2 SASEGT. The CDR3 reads CASRENYEQYF. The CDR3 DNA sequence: TGTGCCAGCAGGGAGAACTACGAGCAGTACTTC.

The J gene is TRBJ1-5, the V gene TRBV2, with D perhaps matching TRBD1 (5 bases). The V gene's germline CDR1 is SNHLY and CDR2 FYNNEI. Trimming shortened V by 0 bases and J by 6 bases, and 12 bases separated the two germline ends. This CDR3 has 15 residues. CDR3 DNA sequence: TGTGCCAGCAGTGAAGCGGGGGGGGTTGGTCAGCCCCAGCATTTT. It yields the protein CASSEAGGVGQPQHF.

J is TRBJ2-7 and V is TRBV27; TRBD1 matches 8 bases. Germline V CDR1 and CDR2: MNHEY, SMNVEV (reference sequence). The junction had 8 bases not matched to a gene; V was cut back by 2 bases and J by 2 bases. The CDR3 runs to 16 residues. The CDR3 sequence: CASSLTSAGGTYEQYF. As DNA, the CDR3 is TGTGCCAGCAGTTTAACTTCCGCAGGGGGCACCTACGAGCAGTACTTC.

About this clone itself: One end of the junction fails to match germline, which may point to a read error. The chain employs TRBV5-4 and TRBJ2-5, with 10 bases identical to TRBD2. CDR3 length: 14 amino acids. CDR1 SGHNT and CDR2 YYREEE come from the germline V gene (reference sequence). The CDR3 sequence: CASSGGLALESQYF. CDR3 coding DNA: TGTGCCAGCAGCGGGGGACTAGCGTTAGAGTCCCAGTACTTC.

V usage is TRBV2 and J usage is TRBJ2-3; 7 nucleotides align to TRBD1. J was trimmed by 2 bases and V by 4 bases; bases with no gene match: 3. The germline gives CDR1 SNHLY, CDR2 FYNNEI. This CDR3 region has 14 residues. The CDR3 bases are TGTGCCAGCAGTGGACAGGGAGACACAGATACGCAGTATTTT. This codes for CASSGQGDTDTQYF.

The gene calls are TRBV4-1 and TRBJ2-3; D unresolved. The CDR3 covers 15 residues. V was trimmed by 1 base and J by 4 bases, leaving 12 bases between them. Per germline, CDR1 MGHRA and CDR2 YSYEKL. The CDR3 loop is CASSQVLGTPDTQYF. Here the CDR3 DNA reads TGCGCCAGCAGCCAAGTATTAGGCACCCCAGATACGCAGTATTTT.

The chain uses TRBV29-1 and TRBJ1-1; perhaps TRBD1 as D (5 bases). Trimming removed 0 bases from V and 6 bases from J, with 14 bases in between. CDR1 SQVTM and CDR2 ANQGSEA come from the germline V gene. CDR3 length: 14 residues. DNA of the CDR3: TGCAGCGTTGAAGAAAGCGGGGGTCCTGCTGAAGCTTTCTTT. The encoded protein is CSVEESGGPAEAFF. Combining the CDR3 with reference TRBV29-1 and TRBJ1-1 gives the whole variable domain SAVISQKPSRDICQRGTSLTIQCQVDSQVTMMFWYRQQPGQSLTLIATANQGSEATYESGFVIDKFPISRPNLTFSTLTVSNMSPEDSSIYLCSVEESGGPAEAFFGQGTRLTVV.

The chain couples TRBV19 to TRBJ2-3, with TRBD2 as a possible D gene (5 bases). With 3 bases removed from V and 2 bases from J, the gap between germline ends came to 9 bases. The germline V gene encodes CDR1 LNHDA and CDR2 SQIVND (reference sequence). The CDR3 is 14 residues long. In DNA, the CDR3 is TGTGCCAGTAGTATGGCGGGCCTCACAGATACGCAGTATTTT. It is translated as CASSMAGLTDTQYF.

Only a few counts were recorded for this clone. CDR3 nucleotides: TGCGCCAGCAGCTTAACAGGGGAGACCACCGGGGAGCTGTTTTTT. This sequence encodes CASSLTGETTGELFF. This chain connects TRBV5-1 to TRBJ2-2, with TRBD1 matching over 7 bases. Germline V gene sequence: CDR1 SGHRS, CDR2 YFSETQ. V lost 2 bases, J lost 4 bases, and 5 bases stayed unmatched. This CDR3 has 15 residues.

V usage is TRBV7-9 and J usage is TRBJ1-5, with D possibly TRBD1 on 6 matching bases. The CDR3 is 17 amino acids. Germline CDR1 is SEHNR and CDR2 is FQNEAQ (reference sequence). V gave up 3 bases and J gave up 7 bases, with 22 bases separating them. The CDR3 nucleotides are TGTGCCAGCAGCTTCTCACAGGGATTCTCGACGGGCCAGCCCCAGCATTTT. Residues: CASSFSQGFSTGQPQHF.

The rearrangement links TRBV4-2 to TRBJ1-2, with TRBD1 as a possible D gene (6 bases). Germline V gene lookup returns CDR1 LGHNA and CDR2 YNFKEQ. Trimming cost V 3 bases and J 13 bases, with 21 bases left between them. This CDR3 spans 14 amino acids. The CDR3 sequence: CASSQIEGVYMSTF. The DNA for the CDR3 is TGTGCCAGCAGCCAGATCGAGGGGGTTTATATGAGCACCTTC.

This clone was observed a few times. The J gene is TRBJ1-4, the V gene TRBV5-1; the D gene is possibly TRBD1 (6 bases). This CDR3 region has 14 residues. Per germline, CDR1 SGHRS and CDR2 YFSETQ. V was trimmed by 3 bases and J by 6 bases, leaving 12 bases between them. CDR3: CASSSGQDYEKLFF. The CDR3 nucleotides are TGCGCCAGCAGCTCGGGACAAGATTATGAAAAACTGTTTTTT.

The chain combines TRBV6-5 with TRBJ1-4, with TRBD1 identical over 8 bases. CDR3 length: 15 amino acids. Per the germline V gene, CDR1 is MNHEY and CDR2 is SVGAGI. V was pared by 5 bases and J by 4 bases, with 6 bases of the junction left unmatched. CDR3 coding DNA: TGTGCCAGCAGTACGACAGGGGCGGTTAATGAAAAACTGTTTTTT. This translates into CASSTTGAVNEKLFF.

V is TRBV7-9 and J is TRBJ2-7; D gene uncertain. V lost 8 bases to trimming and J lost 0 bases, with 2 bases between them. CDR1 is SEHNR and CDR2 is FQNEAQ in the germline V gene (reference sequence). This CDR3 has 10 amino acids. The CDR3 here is CASRSYEQYF. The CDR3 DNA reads TGTGCCAGCCGCTCCTACGAGCAGTACTTC.

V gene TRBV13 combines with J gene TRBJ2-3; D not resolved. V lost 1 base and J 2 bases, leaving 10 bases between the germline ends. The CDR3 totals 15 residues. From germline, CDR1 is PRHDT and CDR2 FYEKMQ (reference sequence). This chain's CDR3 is CASSLEPASTDTQYF. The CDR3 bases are TGTGCCAGCAGCTTAGAACCCGCCTCCACAGATACGCAGTATTTT.

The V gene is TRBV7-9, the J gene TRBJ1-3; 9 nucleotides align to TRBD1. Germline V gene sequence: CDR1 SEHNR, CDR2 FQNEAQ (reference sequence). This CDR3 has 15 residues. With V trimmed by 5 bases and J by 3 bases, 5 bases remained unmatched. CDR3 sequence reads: CASSPGQGFGNTIYF. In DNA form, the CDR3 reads TGTGCCAGCAGCCCGGGACAGGGTTTTGGAAACACCATATATTTT.

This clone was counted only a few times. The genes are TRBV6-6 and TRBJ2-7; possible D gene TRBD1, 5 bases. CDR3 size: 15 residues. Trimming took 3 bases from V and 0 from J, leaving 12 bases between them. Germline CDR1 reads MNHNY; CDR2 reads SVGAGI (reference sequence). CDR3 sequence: CASSYDGASSYEQYF. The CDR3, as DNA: TGTGCCAGCAGTTATGATGGGGCTAGCTCCTACGAGCAGTACTTC.

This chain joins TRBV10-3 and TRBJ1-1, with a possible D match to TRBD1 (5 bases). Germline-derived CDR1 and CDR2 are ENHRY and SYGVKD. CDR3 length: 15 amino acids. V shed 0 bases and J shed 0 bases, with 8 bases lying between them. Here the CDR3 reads CAISESEGLNTEAFF. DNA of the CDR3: TGTGCCATCAGTGAGTCGGAGGGGCTGAACACTGAAGCTTTCTTT.

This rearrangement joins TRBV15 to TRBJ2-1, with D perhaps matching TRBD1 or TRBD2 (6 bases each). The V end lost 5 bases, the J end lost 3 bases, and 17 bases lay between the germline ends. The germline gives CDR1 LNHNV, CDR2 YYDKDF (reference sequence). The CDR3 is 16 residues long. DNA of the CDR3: TGTGCCACCAGCGGCGGGACAAACATCCTCTACAATGAGCAGTTCTTC. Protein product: CATSGGTNILYNEQFF.

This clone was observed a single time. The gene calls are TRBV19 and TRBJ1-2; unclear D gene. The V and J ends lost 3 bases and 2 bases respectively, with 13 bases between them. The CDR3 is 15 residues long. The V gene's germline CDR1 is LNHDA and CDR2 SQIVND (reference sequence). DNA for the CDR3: TGTGCCAGTAGTATCCTAAACAGTCCCAACTATGGCTACACCTTC. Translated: CASSILNSPNYGYTF.

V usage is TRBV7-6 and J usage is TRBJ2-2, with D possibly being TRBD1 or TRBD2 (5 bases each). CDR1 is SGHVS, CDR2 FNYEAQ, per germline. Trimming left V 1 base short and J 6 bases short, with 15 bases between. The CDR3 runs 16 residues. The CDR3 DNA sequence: TGTGCCAGCAGCTTAGGGTTCGTGAGGGGAGCCGGGGAGCTGTTTTTT. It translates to CASSLGFVRGAGELFF.

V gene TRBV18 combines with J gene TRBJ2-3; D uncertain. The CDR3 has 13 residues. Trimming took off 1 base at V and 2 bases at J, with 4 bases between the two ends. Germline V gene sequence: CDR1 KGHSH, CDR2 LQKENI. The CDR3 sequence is CASSPQDTDTQYF. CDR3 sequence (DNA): TGTGCCAGCTCACCACAAGACACAGATACGCAGTATTTT.